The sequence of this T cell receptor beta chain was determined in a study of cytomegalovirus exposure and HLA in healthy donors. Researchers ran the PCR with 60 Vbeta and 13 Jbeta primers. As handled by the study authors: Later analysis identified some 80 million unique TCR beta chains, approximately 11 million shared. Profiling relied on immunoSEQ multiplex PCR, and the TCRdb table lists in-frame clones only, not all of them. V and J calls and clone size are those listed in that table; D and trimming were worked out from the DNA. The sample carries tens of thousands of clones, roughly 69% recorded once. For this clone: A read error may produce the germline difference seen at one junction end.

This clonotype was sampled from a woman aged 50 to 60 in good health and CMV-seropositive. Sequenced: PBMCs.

The CDR3 DNA reads TGTTCCAGCAGCTTAGAGGGGAACATTCAGTACTTC. Amino acids: CSSSLEGNIQYF. This chain links TRBV7-9 with TRBJ2-4; perhaps D is TRBD1 or TRBD2 (5 bases each). Germline V gene lookup returns CDR1 SEHNR and CDR2 FQNEAQ (reference sequence). The CDR3 contains 12 residues.